This TCR beta chain was identified in a study of T cell repertoires in cytomegalovirus infection. About the research overall: Well-studied HLA-B-restricted CMV epitopes were used in the study alongside recently identified HLA-C-restricted ones. From public TCR beta signatures came an indication of both CMV infection and matching HLA type.

The sample holds a few counts of this clonotype. No antigen is known for it. TCRdb independently ran MiXCR on the reads; one entry per CDR3 protein. The sample holds approximately 500,000 distinct CDR3 sequences, roughly a third seen once. Notes on the study in general: The study found HLA-C-restricted CMV-specific TCR beta clonotypes dominating the ex vivo response. Accumulated public TCR beta family frequency recognized individuals carrying CMV together with the relevant HLA.

This CDR3 spans 16 amino acids. V shed 4 bases and J 0 bases; nucleotides not matched to a gene: 6. The clonotype comes from a human donor in good health (CMV status not recorded). Some clones in this sample may be carry-over from other donors' samples. The source material was cultured PBMCs, sampled from culture after CMV antigen stimulation. J is TRBJ1-3 and V is TRBV12-3 or TRBV12-4; 7 positions agree with TRBD1. The CDR3 DNA reads TGTGCCAGCAGTTACAACAGGGGCCACTCTGGAAACACCATATATTTT. This translates into CASSYNRGHSGNTIYF.